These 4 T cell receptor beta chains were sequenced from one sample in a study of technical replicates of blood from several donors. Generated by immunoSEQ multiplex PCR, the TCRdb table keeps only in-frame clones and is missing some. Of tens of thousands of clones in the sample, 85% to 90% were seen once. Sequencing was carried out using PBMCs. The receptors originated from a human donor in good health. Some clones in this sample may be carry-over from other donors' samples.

The CDR3 loop reads CASSRDLAGLYEQYF. The CDR3 DNA sequence: TGTGCCAGCAGCCGGGATCTGGCGGGGCTCTACGAGCAGTACTTC. The rearrangement uses TRBV5-4 and TRBJ2-7; possibly TRBD2 for D (6 bases). The CDR3 is 15 amino acids. Deletions cut 4 bases from V and 3 bases from J, with 17 bases between. Germline V gives CDR1 SGHNT, CDR2 YYREEE (reference sequence).

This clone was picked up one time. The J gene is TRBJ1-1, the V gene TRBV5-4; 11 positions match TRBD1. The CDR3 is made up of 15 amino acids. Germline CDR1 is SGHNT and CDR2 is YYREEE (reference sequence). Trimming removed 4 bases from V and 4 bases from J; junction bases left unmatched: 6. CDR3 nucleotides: TGTGCCAGCAGCCGTCCCGGGACAGGGGGCACTGAAGCTTTCTTT. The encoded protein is CASSRPGTGGTEAFF.

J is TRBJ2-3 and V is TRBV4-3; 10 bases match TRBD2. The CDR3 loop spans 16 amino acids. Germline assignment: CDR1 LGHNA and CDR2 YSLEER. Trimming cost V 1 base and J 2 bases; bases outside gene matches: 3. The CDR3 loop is CASSQGTSGTTDTQYF. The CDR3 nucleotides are TGCGCCAGCAGCCAAGGGACTAGCGGAACCACAGATACGCAGTATTTT.

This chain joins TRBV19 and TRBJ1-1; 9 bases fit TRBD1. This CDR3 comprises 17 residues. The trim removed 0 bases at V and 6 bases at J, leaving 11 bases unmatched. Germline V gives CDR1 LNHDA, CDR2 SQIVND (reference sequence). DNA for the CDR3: TGTGCCAGTAGTATAGACTCCGGGACAGGGCCCGGGGCTGAAGCTTTCTTT. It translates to CASSIDSGTGPGAEAFF.